This T cell receptor (beta chain) stems from a study of T cell repertoires in cytomegalovirus infection. The overall study: It was recently identified HLA-C-restricted and well-studied HLA-B-restricted CMV epitopes that the study used. Evidence of both CMV infection and a matching HLA type came from public TCR beta signatures.

Germline lookup yields CDR1 SGHDT and CDR2 YYEEEE. This CDR3 is built from 14 residues. V gave up 5 bases and J gave up 5 bases, with 16 bases separating them. This clonotype showed up just a few times. As yet, its antigen is unknown. TCRdb re-analysed the reads in MiXCR, keeping a single row per CDR3 protein. Of 700,000 to 900,000 distinct CDR3 sequences in the sample, just under 30% were seen once. This specimen consisted of cultured CD8+ T cells from PBMCs, obtained from culture after CMV antigen stimulation. The chain has TRBV5-6 and TRBJ1-2; D uncertain. This receptor was taken from a human donor in good health (CMV status not recorded). Some clones in this sample may be carry-over from other donors' samples. The CDR3 spells CASSLGDMGYGYTF. The CDR3 DNA reads as TGTGCCAGCAGTCTGGGCGATATGGGATATGGCTACACCTTC.